A single T cell receptor (beta chain) is shown here with its context. Antigen unknown. V shed 2 bases and J shed 4 bases, with 14 bases lying between them. The germline V gene encodes CDR1 MGHDK and CDR2 SYGVNS. This CDR3 has 16 amino acids. Constant-segment-primed 5'RACE gave TCR alpha and TCR beta cDNA libraries with sample barcodes and UMIs. TCRdb called the 5' RACE reads again in MiXCR, with one record for every CDR3 protein. The table lists 470,000 or so distinct CDR3 sequences, around 25% of them singletons. This sample was taken from a study of T-cell memory formation after mild COVID-19. The overall study: Most TCR clusters belonged to a single donor.

Points from the study as a whole: Mostly located in CM and EM were contracting CD4+ clones, with contracting CD8+ clones located in EMRA.

The receptor was isolated from an adult woman who had mild COVID-19 (a few samples of this study predate the infection). Cell type and time point are not known. The sample was PBMCs or a T cell subset sorted from them (not recorded which). The chain combines TRBV25-1 with TRBJ2-2; D might be TRBD2 (7 bases). In nucleotides, the CDR3 is TGTGCCAGCAGTGAACTTACAGGGACTATCACCGGGGAGCTGTTTTTT. Residues: CASSELTGTITGELFF.